Shown below are 20 T cell receptor beta chains from a single sample sequenced in a study of blood T cells in healthy people across ages. A J-beta primer mix and a sample-barcoded 5' primer were used in a second PCR of about 7 to 11 cycles. TCRdb called the 5' RACE reads again in MiXCR, with one record for every CDR3 protein. The sample shows roughly 800,000 distinct CDR3 sequences, roughly 25% of them seen only once. The sample was also linked to a second study, of T cells of mothers and their children.

Sequencing used blood. The receptors stem from a boy between 10 and 17 years old in good health.

This chain connects TRBV6-5 to TRBJ1-1, with 9 positions matching TRBD1. V shed 6 bases and J 6 bases; nucleotides not matched to a gene: 11. The CDR3 consists of 15 residues. Germline V gene data show CDR1 as MNHEY and CDR2 as SVGAGI. The CDR3 region has the DNA TGTGCCAGCAGCATGGACAGGGGTGGGAGGGCTGAAGCTTTCTTT. Translated, it gives CASSMDRGGRAEAFF.

The chain carries TRBV20-1 and TRBJ1-4; TRBD1 matches 7 bases. With V trimmed by 6 bases and J by 0 bases, 4 bases remained unmatched. Germline lookup yields CDR1 DFQATT and CDR2 SNEGSKA (reference sequence). This CDR3 has 14 amino acids. The CDR3 sequence is CSADRLTTNEKLFF. The CDR3 coding sequence is TGCAGTGCGGACAGGCTTACAACTAATGAAAAACTGTTTTTT.

This clonotype was picked up a small number of times. The genes are TRBV4-2 and TRBJ2-5, with TRBD1 as a possible D gene (5 bases). The J call is in doubt because the DNA end fits TRBJ2-1 better. This CDR3 has 15 residues. CDR1 is LGHNA and CDR2 is YNFKEQ in the germline V gene. The CDR3, as DNA: TGTGCCAGCAGCCAGCGGCAGGGTTGGGACAATGAGCAGTTCTTC. Protein sequence: CASSQRQGWDNEQFF.

This chain joins TRBV20-1 and TRBJ1-1; 10 bases are a match to TRBD1. Germline V lookup: CDR1 DFQATT, CDR2 SNEGSKA (reference sequence). This CDR3 comprises 13 residues. Unmatched junction bases numbered 6, after V lost 6 bases and J lost 5 bases. The CDR3 nucleotides are TGCAGTGCGGACAGGGGGTTGAGGACTGAAGCTTTCTTT. It is translated as CSADRGLRTEAFF.

The rearrangement joins TRBV20-1 to TRBJ2-7; D is tentatively TRBD1 or TRBD2 (5 bases each). This CDR3 contains 15 residues. The germline gives CDR1 DFQATT, CDR2 SNEGSKA (reference sequence). The V and J ends lost 3 bases and 1 base respectively, with 16 bases between them. CDR3 protein: CSASNWDRSSYEQYF. CDR3 coding DNA: TGCAGTGCTAGTAACTGGGACCGATCGTCCTACGAGCAGTACTTC.

The chain joins TRBV13 to TRBJ1-1; TRBD1 is a possible D gene (5 bases). The CDR3 extends over 14 amino acids. CDR1 PRHDT and CDR2 FYEKMQ come from the germline V gene (reference sequence). The V gene lost 4 bases and the J gene lost 4 bases, with 13 bases spanning the gap. DNA of the CDR3: TGTGCCAGCAGCTCCCAGGGAGTTGTCACTGAAGCTTTCTTT. Translated, it gives CASSSQGVVTEAFF.

This clonotype was counted only a few times. The chain is built from TRBV14 and TRBJ1-1; possible D gene TRBD1, 6 bases. The germline gives CDR1 SGHDN, CDR2 FVKESK. This CDR3 contains 13 residues. V was shortened by 8 bases and J by 2 bases, with 12 bases between the two germline ends. CDR3 region: CASRRGVNTEAFF. The CDR3 DNA reads TGTGCCAGCCGCAGGGGAGTTAACACTGAAGCTTTCTTT.

This clonotype was recorded a few times. V usage is TRBV29-1 and J usage is TRBJ2-1, with D hard to call. The germline V and J ends were trimmed by 1 base and 4 bases, with 8 bases remaining between them. From germline, CDR1 is SQVTM and CDR2 ANQGSEA. The CDR3 has 13 residues. CDR3 loop: CSVEVRMYNEQFF. CDR3 in DNA: TGCAGCGTTGAAGTCAGAATGTACAATGAGCAGTTCTTC.

The chain has TRBV4-1 and TRBJ2-6; D call uncertain. In germline, CDR1 is MGHRA, CDR2 YSYEKL. CDR3 length: 16 amino acids. With 1 base removed from V and 0 bases from J, the gap between germline ends came to 7 bases. The CDR3 reads CASSQVRASGANVLTF. Here the CDR3 DNA reads TGCGCCAGCAGCCAAGTTCGCGCCTCTGGGGCCAACGTCCTGACTTTC.

This clonotype has a handful of counts. This chain connects TRBV7-9 to TRBJ1-1; D not resolved. Germline CDR1 is SEHNR and CDR2 is FQNEAQ (reference sequence). V shed 3 bases and J shed 1 base, with 12 bases lying between them. The CDR3 length is 15 residues. The chain's CDR3 is CASSLIRGENTEAFF. As DNA, the CDR3 is TGTGCCAGCAGCTTGATAAGAGGCGAGAACACTGAAGCTTTCTTT. Using reference TRBV7-9 and TRBJ1-1 for the parts outside the CDR3, the full variable domain is DTGVSQNPRHKITKRGQNVTFRCDPISEHNRLYWYRQTLGQGPEFLTYFQNEAQLEKSRLLSDRFSAERPKGSFSTLEIQRTEQGDSAMYLCASSLIRGENTEAFFGQGTRLTVV.

This clonotype showed up just once. V and J are TRBV27 and TRBJ2-3; D is uncertain. CDR3 length: 14 amino acids. V lost 5 bases, J lost 4 bases, and 13 bases lay in between. Germline V gene sequence: CDR1 MNHEY, CDR2 SMNVEV (reference sequence). In nucleotides, the CDR3 is TGTGCCAGCAGTCCTTCCTCCGTCCCAGATACGCAGTATTTT. Translation gives CASSPSSVPDTQYF.

This clonotype was counted between two and nine times. V usage is TRBV6-5 and J usage is TRBJ1-2; D gene unclear. Germline CDR1 MNHEY, CDR2 SVGAGI. Deletions cut 0 bases from V and 1 base from J, with 18 bases between. The CDR3 loop spans 18 amino acids. Here the CDR3 reads CASSYSIDEGQHNYGYTF. CDR3 nucleotide sequence: TGTGCCAGCAGTTACTCCATCGACGAAGGGCAACATAACTATGGCTACACCTTC.

The V and J genes are TRBV20-1 and TRBJ2-1; D is unclear. This CDR3 contains 11 residues. Germline values: CDR1 DFQATT, CDR2 SNEGSKA (reference sequence). Trimming took 6 bases from V and 4 from J, leaving 7 bases between them. The CDR3 loop reads CSAPVYNEQFF. The DNA for the CDR3 is TGCAGTGCCCCCGTTTACAATGAGCAGTTCTTC.

The rearrangement links TRBV12-3 or TRBV12-4 to TRBJ1-4; maybe TRBD1 (6 bases). CDR3 length equals 14 residues. Between the trimmed V and J ends, which lost 3 bases and 6 bases, there was a span of 11 bases. The CDR3 DNA reads as TGTGCCAGCAGTTTGTCAGGGGTTGATGAAAAACTGTTTTTT. The encoded protein is CASSLSGVDEKLFF.

This clonotype turned up a few times. The DNA for the CDR3 is TGTGCCAGCACCTTAGACAAATTGTACTACAATGAGCAGTTCTTC. This gives the protein CASTLDKLYYNEQFF. The chain is built from TRBV28 and TRBJ2-1; D unresolved. This CDR3 has 15 residues. Trimming took off 7 bases at V and 3 bases at J, with 16 bases between the two ends. CDR1 MDHEN and CDR2 SYDVKM come from the germline V gene.

This clonotype has only a few counts. The rearrangement uses TRBV7-6 and TRBJ1-1; a weak D match, TRBD1 (5 bases). This CDR3 has 17 residues. Germline V gives CDR1 SGHVS, CDR2 FNYEAQ. Trimming stripped 1 base from V and 1 base from J, with 16 bases between. This chain's CDR3 is CASSLGLAGGRNTEAFF. The CDR3 DNA reads TGTGCCAGCAGCTTAGGACTCGCGGGGGGGAGGAACACTGAAGCTTTCTTT.

This clonotype was picked up a small number of times. The chain carries TRBV10-1 and TRBJ2-2; tentatively, D is TRBD1 or TRBD2 (6 bases each). Trimming left V 5 bases short and J 7 bases short, with 14 bases between. The CDR3 is 14 amino acids. CDR1 is WNHNN, CDR2 SYGVQD, per germline (reference sequence). The CDR3 here is CASSYRGPDGELFF. The CDR3 region has the DNA TGCGCCAGCAGTTATCGGGGGCCGGACGGGGAGCTGTTTTTT.

This clonotype came up a few times. This chain uses TRBV12-3 or TRBV12-4 with TRBJ2-5; no definite D call. This CDR3 has 13 residues. V gave up 3 bases and J gave up 3 bases, with 8 bases separating them. The CDR3 coding sequence is TGTGCCAGCAGTTTGATCTGGGAAGAGACCCAGTACTTC. As protein: CASSLIWEETQYF.

This clonotype was detected only a few times. The V gene is TRBV20-1, the J gene TRBJ2-2, with TRBD1 identical over 7 bases. Germline CDR1 and CDR2: DFQATT and SNEGSKA (reference sequence). With V trimmed by 1 base and J by 2 bases, 10 bases remained unmatched. The CDR3 sequence is 17 residues long. DNA of the CDR3: TGCAGTGCTAGAGGAGGTTCCGGGACAGTAAACACCGGGGAGCTGTTTTTT. Translation gives CSARGGSGTVNTGELFF.

This clonotype has just a few counts. The rearrangement uses TRBV18 and TRBJ2-7; the D gene is possibly TRBD2 (6 bases). Germline CDR1 is KGHSH and CDR2 is LQKENI. V was clipped by 6 bases and J by 0 bases, with 15 bases between them. The CDR3 is made up of 15 amino acids. The CDR3 DNA reads TGTGCCAGCTCCCTTCGCGGGGACCCCTCCTACGAGCAGTACTTC. Translation: CASSLRGDPSYEQYF.